This TCR beta chain comes out of a study of blood T cells in healthy people across ages. A second PCR, run for about 7 to 11 cycles, used a sample-barcoded 5' primer plus a J-beta primer mix. A template-switch adaptor containing 12 random nucleotides labeled each cDNA molecule. MiXCR, applied by TCRdb to the 5' RACE reads, yields one record per CDR3 protein. The table lists around 940,000 distinct CDR3 sequences, 51% of them singletons. The V end was cut by 5 bases, the J end by 5 bases, with 21 bases between. CDR3 length equals 16 residues. Germline loops: CDR1 SEHNR, CDR2 FQNEAQ (reference sequence). Study-wide results and caveats: Age showed a roughly linear inverse relationship with TCR beta diversity per million T cells. Any conclusive comparison of naive versus antigen-experienced cells was prevented by using unsorted PBMCs.

Regarding this clonotype: Its antigen is unknown.

The TCR sequence derives from a woman aged 55 to 70 in good health. The chain carries TRBV7-9 and TRBJ1-1, with D perhaps matching TRBD1 (5 bases). Sequencing was done on a sample of blood. The CDR3 here is CASSNRPLGAATEAFF. The CDR3 DNA sequence: TGTGCCAGCAGCAACCGGCCACTTGGGGCCGCGACTGAAGCTTTCTTT.